These 2 T cell receptor beta chains were all obtained from the same sample, sequenced in a study of tissue T cells after allogeneic stem cell transplantation. Libraries were prepared by immunoSEQ multiplex PCR; TCRdb keeps only in-frame clonotypes and omits some of them. This sample has approximately 45,000 clones, with around 70% found just once. The sample comprised sorted cells pooled from one or two spleens. The receptors derive from a pool of C57BL/6 mice in good health.

This clone was seen only a few times. Gene names follow the mouse nomenclature. Other nucleotide sequences in the sample specify the same CDR3. The sequenced CDR3 bases are TGTGCCAGCGGTGATGCAGGGGGGGCCAACGAAAGATTATTT. This codes for CASGDAGGANERLF. The whole CDR3 region reads CASGDAGGANERLFF. The chain links TRBV13-2 to TRBJ1-4; TRBD1 aligns across 7 bases. The observed sequence ends 1 residue before the CDR3 terminus, with the missing tail filled in from the germline J gene. Germline values: CDR1 NNHNN, CDR2 SYGAGS (reference sequence). Trimming cost V 0 bases and J 3 bases; bases outside gene matches: 2. The CDR3 runs to 15 residues.

Details on this clone: Germline and genes: mouse. The observed sequence ends 1 residue before the CDR3 terminus, with the missing tail filled in from the germline J gene. The gene calls are TRBV3 and TRBJ2-1, with 11 bases matching TRBD2. Germline trimming cut 4 bases from V and 7 bases from J; bases unmatched to any gene: 6. Germline-derived CDR1 and CDR2 are SNHLY and FYNGKV (reference sequence). The CDR3 loop spans 15 amino acids. The sequenced part of the CDR3 DNA is TGTGCCAGCAGCTCCACTGGGGGGGCGCGGGCTGAGCAGTTC. Amino acid sequence: CASSSTGGARAEQF. The whole CDR3 reads CASSSTGGARAEQFF.